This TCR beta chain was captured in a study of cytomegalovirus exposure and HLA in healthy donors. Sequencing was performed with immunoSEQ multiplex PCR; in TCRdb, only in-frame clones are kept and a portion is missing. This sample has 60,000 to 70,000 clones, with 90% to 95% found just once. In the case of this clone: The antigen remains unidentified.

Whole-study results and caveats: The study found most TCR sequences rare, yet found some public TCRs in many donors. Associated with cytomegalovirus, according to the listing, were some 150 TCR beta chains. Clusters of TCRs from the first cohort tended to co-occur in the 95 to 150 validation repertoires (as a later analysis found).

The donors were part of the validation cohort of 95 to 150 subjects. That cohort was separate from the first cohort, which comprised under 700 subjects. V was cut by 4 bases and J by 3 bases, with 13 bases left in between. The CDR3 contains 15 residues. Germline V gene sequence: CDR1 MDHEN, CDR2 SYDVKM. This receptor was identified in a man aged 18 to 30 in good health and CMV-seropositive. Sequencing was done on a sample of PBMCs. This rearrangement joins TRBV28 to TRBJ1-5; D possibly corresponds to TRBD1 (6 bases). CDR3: CASSWVDSINQPQHF. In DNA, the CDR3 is TGTGCCAGCAGTTGGGTGGACAGTATCAATCAGCCCCAGCATTTT. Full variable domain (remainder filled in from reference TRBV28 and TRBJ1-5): DVKVTQSSRYLVKRTGEKVFLECVQDMDHENMFWYRQDPGLGLRLIYFSYDVKMKEKGDIPEGYSVSREKKERFSLILESASTNQTSMYLCASSWVDSINQPQHFGDGTRLSIL.